A single sample is the source of the 9 T cell receptor beta chains below, sequenced in a study of shared clonotypes between healthy human individuals. TCRdb keeps only in-frame clones here, not all; method: immunoSEQ multiplex PCR. The sample holds roughly 1,500,000 clones, 95% to 99% seen once. The specimen sequenced was naive CD4+ T cells sorted from blood. The subset denotes: CD45RA+ positively selected. The receptors come from a young man in good health.

V is TRBV6-5 and J is TRBJ2-7; a weak D match, TRBD1 (5 bases). V was shortened by 0 bases and J by 3 bases, with 12 bases between the two germline ends. Germline V CDR1 and CDR2: MNHEY, SVGAGI. The CDR3 runs to 15 residues. The CDR3, as DNA: TGTGCCAGCAGTTACTCCGGACATGCAATCTACGAGCAGTACTTC. It is translated as CASSYSGHAIYEQYF.

The V call is TRBV29-1, the J call TRBJ2-1; possible D gene TRBD2, 7 bases. The germline gives CDR1 SQVTM, CDR2 ANQGSEA. V was cut by 7 bases and J by 9 bases, with 10 bases left in between. The CDR3 contains 10 residues. CDR3 region: CSAGEGEQFF. The CDR3 DNA follows: TGCAGCGCAGGGGAGGGTGAGCAGTTCTTC.

The J gene is TRBJ1-5, the V gene TRBV4-1; 8 bases are a match to TRBD1. This CDR3 is 18 amino acids long. Germline-derived CDR1 and CDR2 are MGHRA and YSYEKL. Losses at the gene ends were 1 base for V and 7 bases for J; bases not matched to a gene: 15. CDR3 protein: CASSQGLRQGYLGQPQHF. DNA for the CDR3: TGCGCCAGCAGCCAAGGCCTGAGACAGGGGTATCTCGGGCAGCCCCAGCATTTT.

The chain combines TRBV6-5 with TRBJ2-5; a weak D match, TRBD2 (7 bases). Germline values: CDR1 MNHEY, CDR2 SVGAGI. Between the trimmed V and J ends, which lost 8 bases and 5 bases, there was a span of 18 bases. The CDR3 is 14 amino acids. CDR3 bases: TGTGCCAGCGGGAGGGCAGGGGATTTGGAGACCCAGTACTTC. Its translation: CASGRAGDLETQYF.

The chain combines TRBV5-4 with TRBJ2-3; a weak D match, TRBD2 (6 bases). The germline CDR1 and CDR2 sequences are SGHNT and YYREEE (reference sequence). The V end lost 4 bases, the J end lost 0 bases, and 18 bases lay between the germline ends. The CDR3 length is 17 residues. CDR3 nucleotides: TGTGCCAGCAGCCGAGGTGGGACTTTCGCTAGCACAGATACGCAGTATTTT. Translated, it gives CASSRGGTFASTDTQYF.

The V gene is TRBV5-4, the J gene TRBJ2-5, with 8 bases fitting TRBD1. Germline CDR1 is SGHNT and CDR2 is YYREEE (reference sequence). The CDR3 runs to 16 residues. After removal of 4 bases from V and 5 bases from J, the junction contained 13 bases not matched to a gene. Here the CDR3 DNA reads TGTGCCAGCAGCCCAGGGGGCCTGACTGTCCCTGAGACCCAGTACTTC. This codes for CASSPGGLTVPETQYF.

V usage is TRBV2 and J usage is TRBJ2-7; perhaps TRBD1 as D (6 bases). Per germline, CDR1 SNHLY and CDR2 FYNNEI. V gave up 6 bases and J gave up 5 bases, with 17 bases separating them. This CDR3 region has 14 residues. The CDR3 DNA sequence: TGTGCCAGCAGAAGGGGCAGGGGTTCGAACGAGCAGTACTTC. It is translated as CASRRGRGSNEQYF.

The chain is built from TRBV28 and TRBJ1-1; 8 bases fit TRBD1. The ends lost 5 bases at V and 0 bases at J; junction bases unmatched: 2. The CDR3 is made up of 14 amino acids. The V gene's germline CDR1 is MDHEN and CDR2 SYDVKM. The CDR3: CASSPGGLNTEAFF. CDR3 in DNA: TGTGCCAGCAGTCCAGGGGGCCTGAACACTGAAGCTTTCTTT.

V and J are TRBV5-1 and TRBJ2-7; D gene ambiguous. Trimming left V 5 bases short and J 7 bases short, with 16 bases between. This CDR3 has 13 amino acids. Germline CDR1 is SGHRS and CDR2 is YFSETQ. This CDR3 reads CASRSIGSLEQYF. CDR3 sequence (DNA): TGCGCCAGCAGATCAATAGGGTCCCTGGAGCAGTACTTC.